This T cell receptor (beta chain) is from a study of blood T cell repertoires in COVID-19. Per the authors' pipeline: Using reference gene primer amplification, nucleated cell counts were estimated. Measured with immunoSEQ multiplex PCR; TCRdb has only the in-frame clones, and not every one. V, J and clone size reflect that table, while D and trimming were determined from the DNA. This sample has 80,000 to 95,000 clones; around 76% occur once, and the top ten carry around 19%. This CDR3 spans 13 amino acids. V lost 2 bases and J 4 bases, leaving 8 bases between the germline ends. Germline V gene sequence: CDR1 ENHRY, CDR2 SYGVKD.

The chain links TRBV10-3 to TRBJ1-2; D unresolved. Sequenced input: peripheral blood. This clonotype was sampled from a woman aged 80 or over with active or convalescent COVID-19. CDR3 nucleotide sequence: TGTGCCATCAGTGAGCCGACAACCTATGGCTACACCTTC. This encodes CAISEPTTYGYTF.